This paragraph reports one T cell receptor (beta chain). The sample comes from a study of blood T cell repertoires in COVID-19. V gave up 10 bases and J gave up 1 base; unmatched junction bases: 13. Germline V gene sequence: CDR1 MRHNA, CDR2 SNTAGT. The CDR3 has 15 amino acids. Using immunoSEQ multiplex PCR, the repertoire was profiled, and TCRdb retains in-frame clones only, with some absent. Of about 240,000 clones in the sample, around 90% are singletons; the top ten hold over 6%. This sequence was found in a woman aged 70-85 years with active or convalescent COVID-19. This chain joins TRBV6-4 and TRBJ2-7; TRBD2 agrees at 7 bases. What was sequenced was peripheral blood. The CDR3 is CATAVGLAASYEQYF. The CDR3 nucleotides read TGTGCCACCGCGGTAGGGCTAGCGGCGTCCTACGAGCAGTACTTC.